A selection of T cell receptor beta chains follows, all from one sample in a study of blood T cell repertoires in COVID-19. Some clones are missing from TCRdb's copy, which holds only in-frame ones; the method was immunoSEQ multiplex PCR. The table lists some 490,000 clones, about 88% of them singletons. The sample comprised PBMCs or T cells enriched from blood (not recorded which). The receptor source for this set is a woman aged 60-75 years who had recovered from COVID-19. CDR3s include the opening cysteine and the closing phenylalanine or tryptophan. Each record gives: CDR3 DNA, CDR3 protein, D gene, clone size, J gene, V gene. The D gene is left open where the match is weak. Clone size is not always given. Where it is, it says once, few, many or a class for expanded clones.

TGTGCCAGCAGTTTAAAGTCGCGGGGGGGAGGTGAGCAGTTCTTC | CASSLKSRGGGEQFF | TRBD2 | - | TRBJ2-1 | TRBV28
TGTGCCAGCAGTGAGAGGGCAGATGGCAATCAGCCCCAGCATTTT | CASSERADGNQPQHF | - | - | TRBJ1-5 | TRBV2
TGCGCCAGCAGCTTGCGAGGGACAGGTGGGACTGAAGCTTTCTTT | CASSLRGTGGTEAFF | TRBD1 | - | TRBJ1-1 | TRBV5-1
TGTGCCAGCAGCAACACAGATTCCGGTTACTCTGGAAACACCATATATTTT | CASSNTDSGYSGNTIYF | - | - | TRBJ1-3 | TRBV21-1
TGCGCCAGCAGCTTGGGGGCAGGGAATGAAAAACTGTTTTTT | CASSLGAGNEKLFF | - | - | TRBJ1-4 | TRBV5-1
TGTGCCACCAGTGATCCCTACAGGGGAGCCGGGGAGCTGTTTTTT | CATSDPYRGAGELFF | TRBD1 | once | TRBJ2-2 | TRBV24-1
TGCAGTGCTAGTGGAGGATGGCTTGAAGCTTTCTTT | CSASGGWLEAFF | - | - | TRBJ1-1 | TRBV20-1
TGTGCCAGCAGCTTAGAAATTTGGGACTTTCGCTCCTACAATGAGCAGTTCTTC | CASSLEIWDFRSYNEQFF | - | - | TRBJ2-1 | TRBV11-2
TGTGCCAGCAGTAACGGACAGGGGAGTCCTTATAATTCACCCCTCCACTTT | CASSNGQGSPYNSPLHF | TRBD1 | - | TRBJ1-6 | TRBV27
TGTGCCAGCGCGGCAGGGGGCAATCAGCCCCAGCATTTT | CASAAGGNQPQHF | - | - | TRBJ1-5 | TRBV19
TGTGCCAGCAGCGCCGGGATTGCTGGAAACACCATATATTTT | CASSAGIAGNTIYF | - | - | TRBJ1-3 | TRBV2
TGTGCCAGCTCACCAGGGGCAGAGATGAACACTGAAGCTTTCTTT | CASSPGAEMNTEAFF | - | - | TRBJ1-1 | TRBV18
TGTGCCAGCAGTTACGGCCAGCCCTCCGGAGGCTATGGCTACACCTTC | CASSYGQPSGGYGYTF | - | - | TRBJ1-2 | TRBV6-2/TRBV6-3
TGTGCCAGCAGCCTAGAAGGGAACACTGAAGCTTTCTTT | CASSLEGNTEAFF | - | - | TRBJ1-1 | TRBV5-4
TGTGCCAGCAGCATCGACAGGGGCGGCACTGAAGCTTTCTTT | CASSIDRGGTEAFF | TRBD1 | - | TRBJ1-1 | TRBV7-2
TGCGCCAGCGGGGGCTATAACTATGGCTACACCTTC | CASGGYNYGYTF | - | - | TRBJ1-2 | TRBV5-1
TGTGCCAGCAGCTCAGGGGCACTTTGGCCCCAGCATTTT | CASSSGALWPQHF | - | - | TRBJ1-5 | TRBV11-2
TGTGCCAGCAGTTTATCGGCCGTCTACGAGCAGTACTTC | CASSLSAVYEQYF | - | - | TRBJ2-7 | TRBV27
TGTGCCACCGATTCCGACAGGGATTCGGCCCTCCACTTT | CATDSDRDSALHF | TRBD1 | - | TRBJ1-6 | TRBV2
TGCGCCAGCAGCACAACAAGCGGGGGCTCTTTTAATGAGCAGTTCTTC | CASSTTSGGSFNEQFF | TRBD2 | once | TRBJ2-1 | TRBV5-1
TGTGCCAGCAGTTTCCCCGGGGGGAAGGGCTACACCTTC | CASSFPGGKGYTF | - | - | TRBJ1-2 | TRBV12-3/TRBV12-4
TGTGCCAGCGGGCGGGGTGGAGATACGCAGTATTTT | CASGRGGDTQYF | - | - | TRBJ2-3 | TRBV12-3/TRBV12-4
TGTGCCAGTAGTCTGGGGCAGCACGAATTCTATGGCTACACCTTC | CASSLGQHEFYGYTF | - | - | TRBJ1-2 | TRBV19
TGTGCCATCAGTGAGCGACCTGGCGGGACAGGGAATAAGACCCAAGAGACCCAGTACTTC | CAISERPGGTGNKTQETQYF | TRBD1 | once | TRBJ2-5 | TRBV10-3
TGTGCCAGCAGCGTAGCTGCGAGCCTAACCTCTGGAAACACCATATATTTT | CASSVAASLTSGNTIYF | - | - | TRBJ1-3 | TRBV9
TGTGCCAGCAGTTACTCACAGGATGCCAATTCACCCCTCCACTTT | CASSYSQDANSPLHF | - | - | TRBJ1-6 | TRBV6-5